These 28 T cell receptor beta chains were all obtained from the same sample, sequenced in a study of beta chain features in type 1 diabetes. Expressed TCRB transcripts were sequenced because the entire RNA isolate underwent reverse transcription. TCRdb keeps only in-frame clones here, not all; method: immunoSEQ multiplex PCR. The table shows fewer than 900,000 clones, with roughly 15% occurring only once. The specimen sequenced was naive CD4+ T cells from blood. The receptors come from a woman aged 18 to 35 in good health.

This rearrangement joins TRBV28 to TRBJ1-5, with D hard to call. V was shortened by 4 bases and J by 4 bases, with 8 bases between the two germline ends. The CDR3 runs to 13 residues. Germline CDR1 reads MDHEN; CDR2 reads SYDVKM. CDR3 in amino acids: CASSSDTNQPQHF. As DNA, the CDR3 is TGTGCCAGCAGTTCCGACACAAATCAGCCCCAGCATTTT.

This CDR3 reads CASSLMKALNPSSYNEQFF. The CDR3 nucleotides are TGTGCCAGCAGCTTGATGAAAGCTCTTAACCCGAGCTCCTACAATGAGCAGTTCTTC. This chain links TRBV13 with TRBJ2-1; D is undetermined. V lost 3 bases, J lost 0 bases, and 21 bases lay in between. Germline V lookup: CDR1 PRHDT, CDR2 FYEKMQ (reference sequence). This CDR3 spans 19 amino acids.

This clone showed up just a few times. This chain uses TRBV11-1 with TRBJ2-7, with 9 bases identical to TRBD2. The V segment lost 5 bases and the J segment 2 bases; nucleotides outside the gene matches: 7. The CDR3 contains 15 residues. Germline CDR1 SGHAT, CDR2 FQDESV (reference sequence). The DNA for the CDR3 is TGTGCCAGCAGCCTACAGACTAGCGGTGCCTACGAGCAGTACTTC. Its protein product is CASSLQTSGAYEQYF.

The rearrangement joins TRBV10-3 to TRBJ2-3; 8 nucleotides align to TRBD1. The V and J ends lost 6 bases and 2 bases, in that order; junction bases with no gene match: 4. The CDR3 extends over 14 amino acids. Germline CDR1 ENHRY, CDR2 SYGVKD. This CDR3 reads CAISRTGNTDTQYF. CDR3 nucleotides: TGTGCCATCAGCAGGACAGGGAACACAGATACGCAGTATTTT.

The CDR3 is CASSFTGVMNTEAFF. In DNA form, the CDR3 reads TGTGCCAGCAGCTTCACAGGGGTCATGAACACTGAAGCTTTCTTT. The chain has TRBV7-2 and TRBJ1-1; 7 nucleotides agree with TRBD1. The ends lost 3 bases at V and 0 bases at J; junction bases unmatched: 4. Germline assignment: CDR1 SGHTA and CDR2 FQGNSA. The CDR3 is made up of 15 amino acids.

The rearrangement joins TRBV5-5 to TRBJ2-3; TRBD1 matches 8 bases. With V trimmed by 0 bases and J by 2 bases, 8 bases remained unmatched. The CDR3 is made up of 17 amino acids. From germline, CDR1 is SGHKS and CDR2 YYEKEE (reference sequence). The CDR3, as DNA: TGTGCCAGCAGCTTGGCCCCGGGACAGGCCATCACAGATACGCAGTATTTT. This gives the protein CASSLAPGQAITDTQYF. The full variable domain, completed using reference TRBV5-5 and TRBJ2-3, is DAGVTQSPTHLIKTRGQQVTLRCSPISGHKSVSWYQQVLGQGPQFIFQYYEKEERGRGNFPDRFSARQFPNYSSELNVNALLLGDSALYLCASSLAPGQAITDTQYFGPGTRLTVL.

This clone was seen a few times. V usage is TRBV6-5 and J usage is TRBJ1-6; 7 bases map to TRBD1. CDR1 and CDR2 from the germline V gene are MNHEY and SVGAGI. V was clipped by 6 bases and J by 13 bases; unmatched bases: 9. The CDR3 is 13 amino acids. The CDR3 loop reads CASRKTGTVPLHF. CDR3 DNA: TGTGCCAGCAGAAAGACAGGGACTGTCCCCCTCCACTTT.

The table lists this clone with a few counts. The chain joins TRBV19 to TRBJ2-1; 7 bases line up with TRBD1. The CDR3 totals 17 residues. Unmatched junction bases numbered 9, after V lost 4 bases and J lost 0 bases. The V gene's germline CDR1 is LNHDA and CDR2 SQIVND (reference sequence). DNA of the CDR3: TGTGCCAGTAGTACCCGTATACAGGGGAGCTCCTACAATGAGCAGTTCTTC. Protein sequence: CASSTRIQGSSYNEQFF. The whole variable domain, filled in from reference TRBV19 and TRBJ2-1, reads DGGITQSPKYLFRKEGQNVTLSCEQNLNHDAMYWYRQDPGQGLRLIYYSQIVNDFQKGDIAEGYSVSREKKESFPLTVTSAQKNPTAFYLCASSTRIQGSSYNEQFFGPGTRLTVL.

CDR3 region: CASSLGPTGGHEQFF. As DNA, the CDR3 is TGTGCCAGCAGCTTAGGACCTACAGGGGGGCACGAGCAGTTCTTC. This sequence joins TRBV7-2 and TRBJ2-1; 8 positions match TRBD1. The CDR3 extends over 15 amino acids. Unmatched junction bases numbered 9, after V lost 1 base and J lost 10 bases. The germline gives CDR1 SGHTA, CDR2 FQGNSA.

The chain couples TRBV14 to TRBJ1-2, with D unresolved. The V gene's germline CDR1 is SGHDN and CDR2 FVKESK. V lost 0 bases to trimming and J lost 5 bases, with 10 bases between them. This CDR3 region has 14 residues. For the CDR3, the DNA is TGTGCCAGCAGCCAAGAAGGGCGGGGATATGGCTACACCTTC. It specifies CASSQEGRGYGYTF.

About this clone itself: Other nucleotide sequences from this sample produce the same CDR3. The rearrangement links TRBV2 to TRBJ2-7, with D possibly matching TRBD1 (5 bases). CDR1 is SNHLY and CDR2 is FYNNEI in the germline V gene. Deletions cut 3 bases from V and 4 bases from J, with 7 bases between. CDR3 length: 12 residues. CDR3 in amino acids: CASSDKGYEQYF. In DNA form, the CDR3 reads TGTGCCAGCAGTGATAAGGGGTACGAGCAGTACTTC. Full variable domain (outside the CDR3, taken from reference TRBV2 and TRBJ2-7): EPEVTQTPSHQVTQMGQEVILRCVPISNHLYFYWYRQILGQKVEFLVSFYNNEISEKSEIFDDQFSVERPDGSNFTLKIRSTKLEDSAMYFCASSDKGYEQYFGPGTRLTVT.

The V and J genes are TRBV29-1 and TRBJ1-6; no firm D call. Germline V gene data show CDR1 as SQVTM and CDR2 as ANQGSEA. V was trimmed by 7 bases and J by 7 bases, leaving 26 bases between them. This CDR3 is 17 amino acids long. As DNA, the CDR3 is TGCAGCGGCCGGTTTTGGGTCGGGTTTCTATCCAATTCACCCCTCCACTTT. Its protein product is CSGRFWVGFLSNSPLHF.

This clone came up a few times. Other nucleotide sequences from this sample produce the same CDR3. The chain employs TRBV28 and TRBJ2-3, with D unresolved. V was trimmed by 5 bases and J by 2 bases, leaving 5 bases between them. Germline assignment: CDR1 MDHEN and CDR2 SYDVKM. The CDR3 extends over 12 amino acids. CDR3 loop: CASSGNTDTQYF. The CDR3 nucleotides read TGTGCCAGCAGTGGGAACACAGATACGCAGTATTTT.

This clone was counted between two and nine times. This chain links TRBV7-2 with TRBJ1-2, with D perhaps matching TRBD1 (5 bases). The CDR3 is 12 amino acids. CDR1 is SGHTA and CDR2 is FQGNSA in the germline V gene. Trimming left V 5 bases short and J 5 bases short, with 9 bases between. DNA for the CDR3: TGTGCCAGCAGCCCGACAGCGTATGGCTACACCTTC. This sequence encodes CASSPTAYGYTF.

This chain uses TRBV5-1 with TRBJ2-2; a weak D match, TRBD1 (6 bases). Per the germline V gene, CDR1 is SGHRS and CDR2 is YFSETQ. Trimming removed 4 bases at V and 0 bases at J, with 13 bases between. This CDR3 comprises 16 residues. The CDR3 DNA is TGCGCCAGCAGCCGGACCGGGACAACGAACACCGGGGAGCTGTTTTTT. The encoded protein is CASSRTGTTNTGELFF.

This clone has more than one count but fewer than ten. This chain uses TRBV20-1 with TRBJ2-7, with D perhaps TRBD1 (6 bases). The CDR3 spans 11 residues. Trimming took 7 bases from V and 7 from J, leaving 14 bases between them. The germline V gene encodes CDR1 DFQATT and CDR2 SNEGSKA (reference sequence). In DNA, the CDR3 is TGCAGTGAGCAGGGACATAGGGAGCAGTACTTC. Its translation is CSEQGHREQYF.

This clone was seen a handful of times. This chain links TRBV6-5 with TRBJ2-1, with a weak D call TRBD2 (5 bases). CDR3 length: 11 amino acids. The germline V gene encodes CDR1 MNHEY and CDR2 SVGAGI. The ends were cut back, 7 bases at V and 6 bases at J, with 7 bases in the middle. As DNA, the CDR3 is TGTGCCAGCACCGGGGTCAATGAGCAGTTCTTC. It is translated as CASTGVNEQFF.

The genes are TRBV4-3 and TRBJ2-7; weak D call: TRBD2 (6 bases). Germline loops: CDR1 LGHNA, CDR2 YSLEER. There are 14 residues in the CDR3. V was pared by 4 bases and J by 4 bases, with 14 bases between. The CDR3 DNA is TGCGCCAGCAGCCTAACGACGGGAGTATACGAGCAGTACTTC. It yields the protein CASSLTTGVYEQYF.

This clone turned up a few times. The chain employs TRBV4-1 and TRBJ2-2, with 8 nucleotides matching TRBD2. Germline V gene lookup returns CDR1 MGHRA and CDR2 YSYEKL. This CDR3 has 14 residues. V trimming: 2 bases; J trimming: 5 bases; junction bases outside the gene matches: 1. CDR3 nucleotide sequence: TGCGCCAGCAGCCAACCGGGAGGGACCGGGGAGCTGTTTTTT. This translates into CASSQPGGTGELFF.

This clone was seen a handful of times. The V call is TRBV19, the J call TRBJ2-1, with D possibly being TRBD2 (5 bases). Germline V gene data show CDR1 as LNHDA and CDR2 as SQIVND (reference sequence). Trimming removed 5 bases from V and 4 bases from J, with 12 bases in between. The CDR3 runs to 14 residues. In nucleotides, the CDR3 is TGTGCCAGTAGTCTTGCGGGTGGGTACAATGAGCAGTTCTTC. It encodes CASSLAGGYNEQFF.

CDR3 region: CASSVPGQGAEEQYF. The CDR3 DNA reads TGTGCCAGCAGTGTACCGGGACAGGGGGCTGAAGAGCAGTACTTC. This sequence joins TRBV25-1 and TRBJ2-7; 12 bases agree with TRBD1. From germline, CDR1 is MGHDK and CDR2 SYGVNS. CDR3 length: 15 residues. J lost 7 bases, V lost 4 bases, and 8 bases had no gene match.

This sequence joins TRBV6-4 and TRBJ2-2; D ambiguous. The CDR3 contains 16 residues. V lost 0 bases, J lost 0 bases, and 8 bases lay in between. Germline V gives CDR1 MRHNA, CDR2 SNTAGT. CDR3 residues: CASSDSRYPNTGELFF. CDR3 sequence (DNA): TGTGCCAGCAGTGACTCGAGGTACCCGAACACCGGGGAGCTGTTTTTT.

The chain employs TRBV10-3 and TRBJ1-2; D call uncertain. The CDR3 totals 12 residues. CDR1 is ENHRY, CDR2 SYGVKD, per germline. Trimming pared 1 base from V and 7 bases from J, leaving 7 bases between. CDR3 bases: TGTGCCATCAGTGAGTGGGGTGTTGGCTACACCTTC. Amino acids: CAISEWGVGYTF.

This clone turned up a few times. CDR3 in amino acids: CASSLQFSYNEQFF. The CDR3 coding sequence is TGTGCCAGCAGCTTACAATTCTCCTACAATGAGCAGTTCTTC. The gene calls are TRBV7-9 and TRBJ2-1, with unresolved D. The CDR3 covers 14 residues. Germline assignment: CDR1 SEHNR and CDR2 FQNEAQ (reference sequence). Trimming took off 2 bases at V and 0 bases at J, with 5 bases between the two ends.

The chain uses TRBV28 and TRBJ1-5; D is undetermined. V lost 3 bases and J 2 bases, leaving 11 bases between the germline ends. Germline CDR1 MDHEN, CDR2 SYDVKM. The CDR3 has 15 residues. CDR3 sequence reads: CASSFRGTGNQPQHF. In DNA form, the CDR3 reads TGTGCCAGCAGTTTTCGGGGAACGGGCAATCAGCCCCAGCATTTT.

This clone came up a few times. CDR3 amino acids: CASKESGYQETQYF. The CDR3 bases are TGTGCCAGCAAAGAGAGCGGGTACCAAGAGACCCAGTACTTC. The chain couples TRBV2 to TRBJ2-5; a weak D match, TRBD2 (6 bases). CDR1 is SNHLY, CDR2 FYNNEI, per germline. The length of the CDR3 is 14 residues. Trimming removed 7 bases at V and 0 bases at J, with 12 bases between.

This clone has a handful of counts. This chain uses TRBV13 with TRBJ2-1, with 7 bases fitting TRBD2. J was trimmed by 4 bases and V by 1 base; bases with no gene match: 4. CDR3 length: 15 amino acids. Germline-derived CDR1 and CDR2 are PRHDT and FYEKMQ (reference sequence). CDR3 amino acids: CASSLVWRGYNEQFF. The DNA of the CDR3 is TGTGCCAGCAGCTTAGTCTGGCGGGGGTACAATGAGCAGTTCTTC. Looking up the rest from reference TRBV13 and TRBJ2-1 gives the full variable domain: AAGVIQSPRHLIKEKRETATLKCYPIPRHDTVYWYQQGPGQDPQFLISFYEKMQSDKGSIPDRFSAQQFSDYHSELNMSSLELGDSALYFCASSLVWRGYNEQFFGPGTRLTVL.

This chain's CDR3 is CASSLTAPINTGELFF. The CDR3 nucleotides are TGTGCCAGCAGCTTAACCGCTCCAATAAACACCGGGGAGCTGTTTTTT. This chain connects TRBV7-3 to TRBJ2-2; no clear D gene. There are 16 residues in the CDR3. The germline CDR1 and CDR2 sequences are SGHTA and FQGTGA. V lost 0 bases and J lost 2, with 10 bases in between.